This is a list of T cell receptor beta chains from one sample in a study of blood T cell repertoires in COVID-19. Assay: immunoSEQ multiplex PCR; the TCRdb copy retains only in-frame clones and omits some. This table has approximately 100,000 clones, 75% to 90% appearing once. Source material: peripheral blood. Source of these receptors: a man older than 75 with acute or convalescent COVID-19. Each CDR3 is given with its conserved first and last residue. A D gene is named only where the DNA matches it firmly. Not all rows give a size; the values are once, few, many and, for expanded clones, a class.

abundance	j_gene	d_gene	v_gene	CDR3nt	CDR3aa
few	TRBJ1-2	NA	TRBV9	TGTGCCAGCAGCGTAGCCAGGGGCGGGTATGGCTACACCTTC	CASSVARGGYGYTF
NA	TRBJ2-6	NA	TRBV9	TGTGCCAGCAGCGTAGAGCTAGGGACTCGCAGCTCTGGGGCCAACGTCCTGACTTTC	CASSVELGTRSSGANVLTF
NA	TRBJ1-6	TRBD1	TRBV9	TGTGCCAGCAGCGGGGGGACAGGGGTTAATTCACCCCTCCACTTT	CASSGGTGVNSPLHF
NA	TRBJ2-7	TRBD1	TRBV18	TGTGCCAGCTCACCAACAGGGGTAGAGCAGTACTTC	CASSPTGVEQYF
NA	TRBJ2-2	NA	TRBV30	TGTGCCTGGAGTTCCGGGACTGCGAACACCGGGGAGCTGTTTTTT	CAWSSGTANTGELFF
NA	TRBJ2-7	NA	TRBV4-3	TGCGCCAGCAGCCCTGGACTAACCGAGGCCTACGAGCAGTACTTC	CASSPGLTEAYEQYF
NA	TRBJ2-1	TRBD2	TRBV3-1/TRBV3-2	TGTGCCAGCAGCCCTAGCGGGAGGTATAATGAGCAGTTCTTC	CASSPSGRYNEQFF
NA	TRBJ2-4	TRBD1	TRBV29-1	TGCAGCGTTGTCCGAGGGACAGGGAGCAACATTCAGTACTTC	CSVVRGTGSNIQYF
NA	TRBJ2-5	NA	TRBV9	TGTGCCAGCAGCGCACCCACAGGGTACGAGACCCAGTACTTC	CASSAPTGYETQYF
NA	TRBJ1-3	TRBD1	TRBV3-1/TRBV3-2	TGTGCCAGCAGCAGACAGGGGGACCGCCTTGCCATATATTTT	CASSRQGDRLAIYF
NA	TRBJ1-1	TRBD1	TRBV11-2	TGTGCCAGCAGCTTAATAGTGGGGACAGGGAACACTGAAGCTTTCTTT	CASSLIVGTGNTEAFF
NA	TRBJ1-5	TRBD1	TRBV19	TGTGCCAGTAGTCGTCAGGGGGTCAGTCAGCCCCAGCATTTT	CASSRQGVSQPQHF
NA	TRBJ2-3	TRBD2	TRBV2	TGTGCCAGCATCGGGGGACTAGCTGGAGATACGCAGTATTTT	CASIGGLAGDTQYF
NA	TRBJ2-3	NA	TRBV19	TGTGCCAGTAGTATGCTATTGGATACGCAGTATTTT	CASSMLLDTQYF
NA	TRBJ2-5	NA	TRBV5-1	TGCGCCAGCAGCTTGGGGTCAGGGGCGGAGACCCAGTACTTC	CASSLGSGAETQYF
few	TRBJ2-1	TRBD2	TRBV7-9	TGTGCCAGCAGCTCAAGACTAGCGGGAGGGAGACATGAGCAGTTCTTC	CASSSRLAGGRHEQFF
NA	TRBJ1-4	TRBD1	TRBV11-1	TGTGCCAGCAGTCGAGGGACAGGACGGGAACTGTTTTTT	CASSRGTGRELFF
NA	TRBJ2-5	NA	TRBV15	TGTGCCACCAGCAGCCCAGCTGCGGGCCTTGGACGAGAGACCCAGTACTTC	CATSSPAAGLGRETQYF
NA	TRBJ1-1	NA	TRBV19	TGTGCCGTCTCCGGGGAGGGTAGCACTGAAGCTTTCTTT	CAVSGEGSTEAFF
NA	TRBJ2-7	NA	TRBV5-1	TGCGCCAGCAAGAGGGATATCGACGAGCAGTACTTC	CASKRDIDEQYF
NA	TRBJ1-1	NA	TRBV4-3	TGCGCCAGCAGCCAAGATACGGGAAACAGTGTTCCTGAAGCTTTCTTT	CASSQDTGNSVPEAFF
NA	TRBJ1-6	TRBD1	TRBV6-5	TGTGCCAGCAAAAGGGGGCGAGATTCACCCCTCCACTTT	CASKRGRDSPLHF
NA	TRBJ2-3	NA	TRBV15	TGTGCCACCAGCCTTCAGGGGTCGCGCACAGATACGCAGTATTTT	CATSLQGSRTDTQYF
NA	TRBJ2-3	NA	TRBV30	TGTGCCTGGAGTGCAGCGGGCCTTAAGGGGACGCAGTATTTT	CAWSAAGLKGTQYF
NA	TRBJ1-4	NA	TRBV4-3	TGCGCCAGCAGGGAAGGGAGGGGAAGTAGTACAACTAATGAAAAACTGTTTTTT	CASREGRGSSTTNEKLFF
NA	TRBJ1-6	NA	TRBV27	TGTGCCAGCAGTTTAAAGGGGCCCATTTATAATTCACCCCTCCACTTT	CASSLKGPIYNSPLHF
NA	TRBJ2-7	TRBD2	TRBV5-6	TGTGCCAGCAGCTCCTTCGGACTAGTCGCCTACGAGCAGTACTTC	CASSSFGLVAYEQYF
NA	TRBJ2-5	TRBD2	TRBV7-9	TGTGCCAGCAGAATGACTAGCATTCAAGAGACCCAGTACTTC	CASRMTSIQETQYF
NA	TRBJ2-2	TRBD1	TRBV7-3	TGTGCCAGCAGCTCAGAGGGACAGGGGTTATTAACCGGGGAGCTGTTTTTT	CASSSEGQGLLTGELFF
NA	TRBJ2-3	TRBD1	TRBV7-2	TGTGCCAGCAGCCGCTTCAGAAGACAGGGGTCAGATACGCAGTATTTT	CASSRFRRQGSDTQYF
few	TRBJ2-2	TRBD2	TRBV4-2	TGTGCCAGCAGCCAAGATTCCCCGGGACTAGCGGGAGAGGTCGGGGAGCTGTTTTTT	CASSQDSPGLAGEVGELFF
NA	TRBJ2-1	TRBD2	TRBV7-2	TGTGCCAGCGCGAGCGGGAGCTCCTACAATGAGCAGTTCTTC	CASASGSSYNEQFF
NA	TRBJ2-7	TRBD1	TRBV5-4	TGTGCCAGCAGCAACTGGACAGGGATCTCCTACGAGCAGTACTTC	CASSNWTGISYEQYF
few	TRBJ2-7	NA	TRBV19	TGTGCCAGTAGTAGGGGAGAATACGAGCAGTACTTC	CASSRGEYEQYF
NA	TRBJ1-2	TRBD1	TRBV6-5	TGTGCCAGCAGCAACAGGGGAGCTGGCTACACCTTC	CASSNRGAGYTF
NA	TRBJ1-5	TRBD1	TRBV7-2	TGTGCCAGCAGCGCCGGACAGGGACTCAATCAGCCCCAGCATTTT	CASSAGQGLNQPQHF
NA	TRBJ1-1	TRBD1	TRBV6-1	TGTGCCAGCAGTGACACTTCTCCAGGGGGGCTGGGGACTGAAGCTTTCTTT	CASSDTSPGGLGTEAFF